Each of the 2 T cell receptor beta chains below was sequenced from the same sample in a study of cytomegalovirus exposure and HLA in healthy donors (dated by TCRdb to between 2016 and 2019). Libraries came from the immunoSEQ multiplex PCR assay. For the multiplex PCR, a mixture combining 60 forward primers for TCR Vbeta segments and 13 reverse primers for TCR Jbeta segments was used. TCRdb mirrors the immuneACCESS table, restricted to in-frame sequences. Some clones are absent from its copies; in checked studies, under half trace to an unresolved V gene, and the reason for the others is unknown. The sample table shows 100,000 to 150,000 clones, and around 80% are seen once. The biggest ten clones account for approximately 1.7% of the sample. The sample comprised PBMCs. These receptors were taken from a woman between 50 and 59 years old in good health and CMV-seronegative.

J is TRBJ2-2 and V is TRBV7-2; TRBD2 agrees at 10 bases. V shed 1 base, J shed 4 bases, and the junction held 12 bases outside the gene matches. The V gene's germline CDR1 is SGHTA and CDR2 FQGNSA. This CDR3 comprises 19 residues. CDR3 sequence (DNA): TGTGCCAGCAGCTTAGGAATTCGGCTAGCGGGAGAGGCCACCGGGGAGCTGTTTTTT. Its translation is CASSLGIRLAGEATGELFF.

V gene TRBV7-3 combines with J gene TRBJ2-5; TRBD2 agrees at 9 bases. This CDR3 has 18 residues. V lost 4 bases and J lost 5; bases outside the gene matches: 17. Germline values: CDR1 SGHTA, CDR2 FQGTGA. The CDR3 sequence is CASSSTGGGSSGRETQYF. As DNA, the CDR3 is TGTGCCAGCAGCTCTACCGGGGGGGGTTCAAGCGGGAGGGAGACCCAGTACTTC.